These 8 T cell receptor beta chains came from one sample sequenced in a study of cytomegalovirus exposure and HLA in healthy donors. Amplification used 60 Vbeta primers and 13 Jbeta primers. Repertoires were generated with immunoSEQ multiplex PCR, while TCRdb's copy carries only in-frame clones and drops some. Seen here are about 120,000 clones, over 65% observed once, and the top ten hold 9.5% to 13%. Sequenced material: PBMCs. These receptors all stem from a man aged 30-40 years in good health and CMV-seropositive.

The V and J genes are TRBV19 and TRBJ2-7, with D hard to call. With 5 bases removed from V and 2 bases from J, the gap between germline ends came to 16 bases. Germline CDR1 and CDR2: LNHDA and SQIVND (reference sequence). This CDR3 is built from 15 residues. The CDR3 protein is CASSLVRNSAYEQYF. Written as DNA, the CDR3 is TGTGCCAGTAGTCTCGTGAGGAACTCCGCCTACGAGCAGTACTTC.

V usage is TRBV19 and J usage is TRBJ2-5, with 10 nucleotides matching TRBD2. The CDR3 totals 14 residues. With 3 bases clipped from V and 4 bases from J, the junction kept 2 bases outside the gene matches. Looked up from germline, CDR1 is LNHDA and CDR2 is SQIVND (reference sequence). The CDR3 DNA is TGTGCCAGTAGTATCCTAGCGGGAGCAGAGACCCAGTACTTC. Its translation: CASSILAGAETQYF.

V gene TRBV7-6 combines with J gene TRBJ2-5; possible D gene TRBD2, 6 bases. This CDR3 has 20 amino acids. Germline CDR1 is SGHVS and CDR2 is FNYEAQ. Deletions cut 5 bases from V and 5 bases from J, with 33 bases between. In DNA form, the CDR3 reads TGTGCCAGCAGCCCCGAGGAGCCCGGGGGATTTGGGGGTCTATGGGAGACCCAGTACTTC. Protein sequence: CASSPEEPGGFGGLWETQYF. The full variable domain, completed using reference TRBV7-6 and TRBJ2-5, is GAGVSQSPRYKVTKRGQDVALRCDPISGHVSLYWYRQALGQGPEFLTYFNYEAQQDKSGLPNDRFSAERPEGSISTLTIQRTEQRDSAMYRCASSPEEPGGFGGLWETQYFGPGTRLLVL.

This rearrangement joins TRBV5-6 to TRBJ1-2; the match to TRBD1 covers 12 bases. Germline loops: CDR1 SGHDT, CDR2 YYEEEE. The CDR3 covers 15 residues. V shed 0 bases, J shed 4 bases, and the junction held 1 base outside the gene matches. The CDR3 is CASSLGDRGLYGYTF. The CDR3, as DNA: TGTGCCAGCAGCTTGGGGGACAGGGGGCTCTATGGCTACACCTTC.

J is TRBJ2-7 and V is TRBV7-8; 14 bases fit TRBD2. After removal of 5 bases from V and 2 bases from J, the junction contained 14 bases not matched to a gene. The germline V gene encodes CDR1 SGHVS and CDR2 FQNEAQ. CDR3 length: 19 amino acids. CDR3 in DNA: TGTGCCAGCAGCACCCCCGGCGGACTAGCGGGAGGTAGGGCCTACGAGCAGTACTTC. Translation: CASSTPGGLAGGRAYEQYF.

This clone occurred a few times. V usage is TRBV7-9 and J usage is TRBJ1-3; D remains unclear. Germline V gives CDR1 SEHNR, CDR2 FQNEAQ (reference sequence). V lost 2 bases to trimming and J lost 0 bases, with 8 bases between them. CDR3 length equals 15 residues. The CDR3 sequence: CASSLRGSSGNTIYF. The DNA for the CDR3 is TGTGCCAGCAGCTTACGAGGGAGCTCTGGAAACACCATATATTTT.

The chain links TRBV4-1 to TRBJ2-1; D might be TRBD2 (6 bases). Looked up from germline, CDR1 is MGHRA and CDR2 is YSYEKL. The CDR3 is 16 residues long. The V gene lost 4 bases and the J gene lost 3 bases, with 16 bases spanning the gap. The CDR3 region is CASSPPRIADYNEQFF. The CDR3 DNA reads as TGCGCCAGCAGCCCCCCCAGGATAGCGGACTACAATGAGCAGTTCTTC.

Turning to this clone: An end of the junction does not agree with germline; a read error may underlie this. The chain links TRBV30 to TRBJ1-2; 7 nucleotides match TRBD1. The CDR3 covers 13 residues. CDR1 and CDR2 (germline): GTSNPN, SVGIG (reference sequence). The CDR3 nucleotides read TGTGCCTGGAGCCAGGGACAGCTCGCCCTCGCGGACTTC. As protein: CAWSQGQLALADF.